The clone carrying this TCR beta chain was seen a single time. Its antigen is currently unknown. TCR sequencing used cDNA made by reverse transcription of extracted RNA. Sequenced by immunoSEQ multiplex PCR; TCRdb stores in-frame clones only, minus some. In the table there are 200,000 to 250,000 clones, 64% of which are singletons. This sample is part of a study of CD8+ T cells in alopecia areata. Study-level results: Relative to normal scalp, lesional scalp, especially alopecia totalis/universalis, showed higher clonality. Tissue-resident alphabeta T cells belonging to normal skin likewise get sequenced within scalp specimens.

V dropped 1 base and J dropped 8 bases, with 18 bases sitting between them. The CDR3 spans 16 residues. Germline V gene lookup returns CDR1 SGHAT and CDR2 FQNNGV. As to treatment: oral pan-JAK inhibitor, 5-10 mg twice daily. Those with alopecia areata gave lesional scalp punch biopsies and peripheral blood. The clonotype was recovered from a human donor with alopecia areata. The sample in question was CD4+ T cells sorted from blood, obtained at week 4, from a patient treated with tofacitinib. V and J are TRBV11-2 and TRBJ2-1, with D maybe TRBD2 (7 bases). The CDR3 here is CASSLAVGGRLDEQFF. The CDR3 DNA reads TGTGCCAGCAGCTTAGCTGTGGGGGGGCGCTTGGATGAGCAGTTCTTC.